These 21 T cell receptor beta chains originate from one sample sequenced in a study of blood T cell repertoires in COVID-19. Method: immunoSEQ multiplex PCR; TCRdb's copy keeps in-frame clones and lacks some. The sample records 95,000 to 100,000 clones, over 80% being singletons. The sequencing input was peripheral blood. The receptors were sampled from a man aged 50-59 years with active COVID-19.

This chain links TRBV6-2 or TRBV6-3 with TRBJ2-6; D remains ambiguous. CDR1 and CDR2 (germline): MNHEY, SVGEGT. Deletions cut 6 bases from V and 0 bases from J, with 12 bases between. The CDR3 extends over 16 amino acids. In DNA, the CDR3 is TGTGCCAGCAGCACGGCGACTTCCTCTGGGGCCAACGTCCTGACTTTC. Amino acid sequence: CASSTATSSGANVLTF.

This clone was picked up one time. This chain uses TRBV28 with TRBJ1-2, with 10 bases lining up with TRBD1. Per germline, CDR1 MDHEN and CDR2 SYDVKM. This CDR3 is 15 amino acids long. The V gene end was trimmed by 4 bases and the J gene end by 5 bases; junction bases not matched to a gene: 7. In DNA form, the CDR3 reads TGTGCCAGCAGTTCCTCTGGGGGACAGGGGTATGGCTACACCTTC. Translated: CASSSSGGQGYGYTF.

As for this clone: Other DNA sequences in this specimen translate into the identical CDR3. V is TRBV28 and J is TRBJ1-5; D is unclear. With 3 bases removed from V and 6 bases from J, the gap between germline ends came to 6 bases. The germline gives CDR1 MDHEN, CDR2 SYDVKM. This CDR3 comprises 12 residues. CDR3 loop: CASSFGGQPQHF. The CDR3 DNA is TGTGCCAGCAGTTTCGGAGGTCAGCCCCAGCATTTT. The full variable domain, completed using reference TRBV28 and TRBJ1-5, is DVKVTQSSRYLVKRTGEKVFLECVQDMDHENMFWYRQDPGLGLRLIYFSYDVKMKEKGDIPEGYSVSREKKERFSLILESASTNQTSMYLCASSFGGQPQHFGDGTRLSIL.

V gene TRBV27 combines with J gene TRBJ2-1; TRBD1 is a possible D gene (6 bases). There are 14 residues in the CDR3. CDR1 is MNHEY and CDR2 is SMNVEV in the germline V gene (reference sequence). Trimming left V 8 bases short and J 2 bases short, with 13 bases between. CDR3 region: CASGTTGPYNEQFF. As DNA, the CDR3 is TGTGCCAGCGGAACGACAGGTCCCTACAATGAGCAGTTCTTC.

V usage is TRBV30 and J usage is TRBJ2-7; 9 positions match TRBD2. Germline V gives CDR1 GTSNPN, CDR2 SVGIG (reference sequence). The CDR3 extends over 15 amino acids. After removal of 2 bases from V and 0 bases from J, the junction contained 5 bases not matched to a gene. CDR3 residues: CAWSRGLAYSYEQYF. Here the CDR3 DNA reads TGTGCCTGGAGTAGGGGACTAGCCTACTCCTACGAGCAGTACTTC.

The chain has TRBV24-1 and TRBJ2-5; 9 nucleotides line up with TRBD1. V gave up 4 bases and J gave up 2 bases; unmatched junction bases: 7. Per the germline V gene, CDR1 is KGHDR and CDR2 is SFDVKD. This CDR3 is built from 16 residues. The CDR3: CATSEGGTGNQETQYF. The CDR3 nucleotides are TGTGCCACCAGTGAAGGCGGGACAGGGAATCAAGAGACCCAGTACTTC.

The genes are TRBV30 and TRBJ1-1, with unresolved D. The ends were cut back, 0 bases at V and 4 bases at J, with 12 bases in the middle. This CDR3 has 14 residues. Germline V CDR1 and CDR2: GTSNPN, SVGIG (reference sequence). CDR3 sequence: CAWSVLPGVTEAFF. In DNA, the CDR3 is TGTGCCTGGAGTGTACTCCCCGGGGTCACTGAAGCTTTCTTT.

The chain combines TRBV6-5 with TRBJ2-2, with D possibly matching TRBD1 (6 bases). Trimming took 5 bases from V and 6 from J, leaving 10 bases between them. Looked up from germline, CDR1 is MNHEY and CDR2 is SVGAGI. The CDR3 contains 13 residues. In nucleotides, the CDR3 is TGTGCCAGCAGTAGGACAGACCCCGGGGAGCTGTTTTTT. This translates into CASSRTDPGELFF.

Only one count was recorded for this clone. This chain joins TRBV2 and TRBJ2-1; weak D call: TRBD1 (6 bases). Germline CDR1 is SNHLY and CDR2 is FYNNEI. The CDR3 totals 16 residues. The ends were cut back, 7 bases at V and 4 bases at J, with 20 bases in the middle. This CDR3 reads CASTNPGHGLYNEQFF. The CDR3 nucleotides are TGTGCCAGCACCAATCCGGGACACGGACTTTACAATGAGCAGTTCTTC. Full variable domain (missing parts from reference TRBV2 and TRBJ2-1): EPEVTQTPSHQVTQMGQEVILRCVPISNHLYFYWYRQILGQKVEFLVSFYNNEISEKSEIFDDQFSVERPDGSNFTLKIRSTKLEDSAMYFCASTNPGHGLYNEQFFGPGTRLTVL.

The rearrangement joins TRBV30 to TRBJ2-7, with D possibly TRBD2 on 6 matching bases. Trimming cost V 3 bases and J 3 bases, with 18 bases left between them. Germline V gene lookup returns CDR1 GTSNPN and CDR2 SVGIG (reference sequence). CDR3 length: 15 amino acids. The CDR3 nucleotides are TGTGCCTGGAGGCCTCTTTCCACTAGCAGCTACGAGCAGTACTTC. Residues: CAWRPLSTSSYEQYF. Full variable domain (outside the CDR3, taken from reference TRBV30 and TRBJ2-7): SQTIHQWPATLVQPVGSPLSLECTVEGTSNPNLYWYRQAAGRGLQLLFYSVGIGQISSEVPQNLSASRPQDRQFILSSKKLLLSDSGFYLCAWRPLSTSSYEQYFGPGTRLTVT.

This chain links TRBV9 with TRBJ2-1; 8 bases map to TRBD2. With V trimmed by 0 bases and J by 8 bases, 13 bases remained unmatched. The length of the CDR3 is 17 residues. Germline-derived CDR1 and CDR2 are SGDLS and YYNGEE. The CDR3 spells CASSVDVAGSPRDEQFF. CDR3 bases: TGTGCCAGCAGCGTAGACGTAGCGGGATCGCCCCGGGATGAGCAGTTCTTC.

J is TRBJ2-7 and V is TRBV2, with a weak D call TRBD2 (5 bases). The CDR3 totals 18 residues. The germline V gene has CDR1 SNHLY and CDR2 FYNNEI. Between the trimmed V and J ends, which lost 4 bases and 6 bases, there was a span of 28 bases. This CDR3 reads CASSVPSNWVRETPEQYF. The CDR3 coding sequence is TGTGCCAGCAGTGTCCCTTCAAATTGGGTGAGGGAGACCCCCGAGCAGTACTTC.

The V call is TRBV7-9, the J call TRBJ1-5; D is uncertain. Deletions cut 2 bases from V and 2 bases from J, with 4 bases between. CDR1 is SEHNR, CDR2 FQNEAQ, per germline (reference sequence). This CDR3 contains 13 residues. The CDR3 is CASSLYGNQPQHF. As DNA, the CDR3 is TGTGCCAGCAGCTTATATGGCAATCAGCCCCAGCATTTT.

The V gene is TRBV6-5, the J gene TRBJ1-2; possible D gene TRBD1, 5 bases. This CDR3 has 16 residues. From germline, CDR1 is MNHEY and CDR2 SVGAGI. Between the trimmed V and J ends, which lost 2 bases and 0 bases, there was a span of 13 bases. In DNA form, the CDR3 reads TGTGCCAGCAGTTACACCGTCGACAGTGCTAACTATGGCTACACCTTC. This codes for CASSYTVDSANYGYTF.

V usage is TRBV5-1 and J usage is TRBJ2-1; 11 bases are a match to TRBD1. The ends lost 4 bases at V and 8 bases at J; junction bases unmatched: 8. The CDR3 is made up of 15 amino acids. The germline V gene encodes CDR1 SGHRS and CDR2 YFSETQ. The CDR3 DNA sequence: TGCGCCAGCAGCCTTGGACAGGGGGCTCTAGATGAGCAGTTCTTC. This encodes CASSLGQGALDEQFF.

The CDR3 DNA reads TGTGCCAGCAGTGAGCCGGGCGGGCGGATTAATGAGCAGTTCTTC. Amino acids: CASSEPGGRINEQFF. The chain employs TRBV7-9 and TRBJ2-1; perhaps TRBD2 as D (5 bases). Germline CDR1 SEHNR, CDR2 FQNEAQ (reference sequence). The length of the CDR3 is 15 residues. Deletions cut 6 bases from V and 7 bases from J, with 19 bases between.

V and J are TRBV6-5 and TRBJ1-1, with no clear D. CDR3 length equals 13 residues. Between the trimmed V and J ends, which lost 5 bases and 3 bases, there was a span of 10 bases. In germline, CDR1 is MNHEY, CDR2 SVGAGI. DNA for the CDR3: TGTGCCAGCAGTCGCGGGAGGGACACTGAAGCTTTCTTT. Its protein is CASSRGRDTEAFF.

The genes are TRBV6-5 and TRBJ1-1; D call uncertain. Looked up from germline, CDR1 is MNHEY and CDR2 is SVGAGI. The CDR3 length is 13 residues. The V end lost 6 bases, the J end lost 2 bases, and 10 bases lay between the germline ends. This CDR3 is CASRYSGNTEAFF. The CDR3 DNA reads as TGTGCCAGCAGGTACAGTGGCAACACTGAAGCTTTCTTT.

CDR3 residues: CASSQGSPQGKAFF. The CDR3 nucleotides are TGTGCCAGCAGCCAAGGGTCTCCTCAGGGAAAAGCTTTCTTT. This chain links TRBV3-1 (or the pseudogene TRBV3-2) with TRBJ1-1; D perhaps matches TRBD1 (5 bases). Germline V gene sequence: CDR1 LGHDT, CDR2 YNNKEL (reference sequence). V lost 1 base and J lost 9, with 15 bases in between. The CDR3 consists of 14 residues.

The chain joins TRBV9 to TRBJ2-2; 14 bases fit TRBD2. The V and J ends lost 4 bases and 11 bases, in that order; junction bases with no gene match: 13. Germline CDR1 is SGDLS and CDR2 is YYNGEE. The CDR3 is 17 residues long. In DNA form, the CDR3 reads TGTGCCAGCAGCTCCGGACTAGCGGGAGGTACACCGGATGAGCTGTTTTTT. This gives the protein CASSSGLAGGTPDELFF.

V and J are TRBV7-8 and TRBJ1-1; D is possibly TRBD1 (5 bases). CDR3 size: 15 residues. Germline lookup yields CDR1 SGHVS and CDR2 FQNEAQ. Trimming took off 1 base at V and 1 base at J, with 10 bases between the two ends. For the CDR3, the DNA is TGTGCCAGCAGCTTAGATATAAGGGGGAACACTGAAGCTTTCTTT. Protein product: CASSLDIRGNTEAFF.